Below, 30 T cell receptor beta chains from the same sample are listed, as sequenced in a study of CD8+ T cells in alopecia areata. Reverse transcribed after extraction, RNA yielded cDNA as the sequencing template. Here immunoSEQ multiplex PCR was the method, and the copy in TCRdb shows in-frame clones only, minus some. The table shows about 13,000 clones, with 58% occurring only once. Peripheral blood samples and lesional scalp punch biopsies were obtained from alopecia areata patients. Material: skin, obtained at week 0. These receptors were taken from a human donor with alopecia areata.

This clone was detected only a few times. V and J are TRBV7-2 and TRBJ2-3; 8 bases line up with TRBD2. Germline V gene data show CDR1 as SGHTA and CDR2 as FQGNSA. V shed 5 bases and J 1 base; nucleotides not matched to a gene: 5. CDR3 length: 15 residues. The CDR3, as DNA: TGTGCCAGCAGCGATCAGCGGGGGCGCACAGATACGCAGTATTTT. It specifies CASSDQRGRTDTQYF.

By its share, this clone is large. The V gene is TRBV28, the J gene TRBJ2-1; TRBD1 matches at 9 bases. The junction had 3 bases not matched to a gene; V was cut back by 3 bases and J by 6 bases. This CDR3 comprises 14 residues. The germline V gene encodes CDR1 MDHEN and CDR2 SYDVKM. CDR3 nucleotide sequence: TGTGCCAGCAGTTTCGCGACAGGGGGCAATGAGCAGTTCTTC. Residues: CASSFATGGNEQFF.

This clone was recorded a few times. The chain links TRBV7-9 to TRBJ2-1; 13 nucleotides agree with TRBD2. The CDR3 has 16 amino acids. The trim removed 2 bases at V and 4 bases at J, leaving 2 bases unmatched. Per germline, CDR1 SEHNR and CDR2 FQNEAQ (reference sequence). The CDR3 nucleotides read TGTGCCAGCAGCTTAAAGACTAGCGGGGGGTACAATGAGCAGTTCTTC. The encoded protein is CASSLKTSGGYNEQFF. The full variable domain, in which reference TRBV7-9 and TRBJ2-1 provide the parts outside the CDR3, is DTGVSQNPRHKITKRGQNVTFRCDPISEHNRLYWYRQTLGQGPEFLTYFQNEAQLEKSRLLSDRFSAERPKGSFSTLEIQRTEQGDSAMYLCASSLKTSGGYNEQFFGPGTRLTVL.

The rearrangement joins TRBV28 to TRBJ1-1; 8 nucleotides line up with TRBD1. The germline gives CDR1 MDHEN, CDR2 SYDVKM. J was trimmed by 6 bases and V by 2 bases; bases with no gene match: 8. This CDR3 is built from 15 residues. Here the CDR3 DNA reads TGTGCCAGCAGTTTAATATGGCAGGGGGCGTCTGAAGCTTTCTTT. Translation: CASSLIWQGASEAFF. Based on the CDR3 plus reference TRBV28 and TRBJ1-1, the full variable domain is DVKVTQSSRYLVKRTGEKVFLECVQDMDHENMFWYRQDPGLGLRLIYFSYDVKMKEKGDIPEGYSVSREKKERFSLILESASTNQTSMYLCASSLIWQGASEAFFGQGTRLTVV.

By sample fraction, this clone is medium-sized (0.01 to 0.1%). The CDR3 nucleotides are TGTGCCAGCAGCCAACACTACGAGCAGTTCTTC. Its translation is CASSQHYEQFF. V usage is TRBV14 and J usage is TRBJ2-1; D unresolved. V was shortened by 2 bases and J by 10 bases, with 6 bases between the two germline ends. The CDR3 extends over 11 amino acids. Germline V gene lookup returns CDR1 SGHDN and CDR2 FVKESK.

This clone was recorded only once. J is TRBJ2-3 and V is TRBV6-5; D possibly corresponds to TRBD1 (6 bases). V was pared by 6 bases and J by 2 bases, with 12 bases between. Germline V lookup: CDR1 MNHEY, CDR2 SVGAGI. CDR3 size: 14 residues. The CDR3 region is CASRRGSSTDTQYF. In DNA, the CDR3 is TGTGCCAGCAGAAGGGGGTCCTCCACAGATACGCAGTATTTT.

There are a few counts of this clone. V usage is TRBV28 and J usage is TRBJ2-5; TRBD1 agrees at 9 bases. The CDR3 covers 14 residues. Germline-derived CDR1 and CDR2 are MDHEN and SYDVKM. The V and J ends lost 5 bases and 4 bases, in that order; junction bases with no gene match: 5. The CDR3 is CASSHTGGVETQYF. As DNA, the CDR3 is TGTGCCAGCAGTCATACAGGGGGCGTAGAGACCCAGTACTTC.

This rearrangement joins TRBV9 to TRBJ2-2, with 7 positions matching TRBD1. The CDR3 totals 18 residues. The junction had 11 bases not matched to a gene; V was cut back by 0 bases and J by 3 bases. The germline V gene has CDR1 SGDLS and CDR2 YYNGEE. CDR3 amino acids: CASSVGRTGSRYTGELFF. The CDR3 nucleotides read TGTGCCAGCAGCGTAGGGAGGACAGGCTCAAGGTACACCGGGGAGCTGTTTTTT.

The chain carries TRBV10-3 and TRBJ1-1, with D tentatively TRBD1 (5 bases). Trimming cost V 2 bases and J 4 bases, with 14 bases left between them. Germline CDR1 is ENHRY and CDR2 is SYGVKD. The CDR3 has 15 residues. The CDR3 sequence: CAISEPRVGSTEAFF. CDR3 bases: TGTGCCATCAGTGAGCCCAGGGTCGGGAGCACTGAAGCTTTCTTT.

The chain couples TRBV27 to TRBJ2-7; TRBD2 might be the D (5 bases). Germline lookup yields CDR1 MNHEY and CDR2 SMNVEV (reference sequence). The CDR3 has 14 residues. The ends were cut back, 3 bases at V and 2 bases at J, with 11 bases in the middle. CDR3 region: CASSFEGPPYEQYF. The CDR3 bases are TGTGCCAGCAGTTTTGAGGGTCCACCCTACGAGCAGTACTTC.

CDR3 in amino acids: CASSLETGVNYGYTF. The CDR3 bases are TGTGCCAGCAGCTTGGAAACAGGGGTTAACTATGGCTACACCTTC. This chain links TRBV5-6 with TRBJ1-2, with 7 bases that match TRBD1. Germline CDR1 reads SGHDT; CDR2 reads YYEEEE. V gave up 0 bases and J gave up 1 base; unmatched junction bases: 3. The CDR3 loop spans 15 amino acids. The entire variable domain, with the rest obtained from reference TRBV5-6 and TRBJ1-2, is as follows: DAGVTQSPTHLIKTRGQQVTLRCSPKSGHDTVSWYQQALGQGPQFIFQYYEEEERQRGNFPDRFSGHQFPNYSSELNVNALLLGDSALYLCASSLETGVNYGYTFGSGTRLTVV.

Judged by abundance, this clone is medium-sized. The gene calls are TRBV19 and TRBJ2-1, with 7 bases fitting TRBD2. V was clipped by 4 bases and J by 0 bases; unmatched bases: 3. CDR3 length equals 15 residues. Germline-derived CDR1 and CDR2 are LNHDA and SQIVND (reference sequence). The CDR3 loop is CASSRDYSSYNEQFF. The CDR3 DNA is TGTGCCAGTAGTAGGGACTACTCCTCCTACAATGAGCAGTTCTTC.

The chain links TRBV5-1 to TRBJ2-1; unclear D gene. Trimming shortened V by 0 bases and J by 8 bases, and 9 bases separated the two germline ends. The CDR3 extends over 13 amino acids. Germline V lookup: CDR1 SGHRS, CDR2 YFSETQ. The chain's CDR3 is CASSLVSRYEQFF. Here the CDR3 DNA reads TGCGCCAGCAGCTTGGTTAGTAGGTATGAGCAGTTCTTC.

The sample holds a few counts of this clone. This sequence joins TRBV9 and TRBJ2-7; TRBD2 matches at 7 bases. J lost 1 base, V lost 0 bases, and 10 bases had no gene match. Looked up from germline, CDR1 is SGDLS and CDR2 is YYNGEE. The CDR3 length is 17 residues. The CDR3 loop is CASSVAWGEGSSYEQYF. The CDR3 nucleotides are TGTGCCAGCAGCGTAGCTTGGGGGGAGGGCTCTTCCTACGAGCAGTACTTC.

The chain employs TRBV29-1 and TRBJ2-5, with a possible D match to TRBD2 (5 bases). The V end lost 8 bases, the J end lost 5 bases, and 9 bases lay between the germline ends. The CDR3 sequence is 10 residues long. The germline CDR1 and CDR2 sequences are SQVTM and ANQGSEA. CDR3 DNA sequence: TGCAGCCTAGCCCCGGAGACCCAGTACTTC. Residues: CSLAPETQYF.

CDR3 amino acids: CASAPISYEQYF. CDR3 bases: TGTGCCAGCGCCCCTATTTCCTACGAGCAGTACTTC. The chain employs TRBV7-9 and TRBJ2-7; D is unclear. Germline assignment: CDR1 SEHNR and CDR2 FQNEAQ (reference sequence). This CDR3 comprises 12 residues. V was pared by 8 bases and J by 1 base, with 9 bases between.

The chain employs TRBV5-4 and TRBJ2-5, with D tentatively TRBD1 (6 bases). The CDR3 contains 17 residues. Germline-derived CDR1 and CDR2 are SGHNT and YYREEE (reference sequence). V was cut by 0 bases and J by 2 bases, with 17 bases left in between. The CDR3 nucleotides are TGTGCCAGCAGCTTGGTTGTGTCAGGGGATCCACAAGAGACCCAGTACTTC. Protein product: CASSLVVSGDPQETQYF.

The V gene is TRBV6-6, the J gene TRBJ1-1; D unclear. Germline V CDR1 and CDR2: MNHNY, SVGAGI (reference sequence). The CDR3 runs 14 residues. V lost 5 bases to trimming and J lost 0 bases, with 10 bases between them. CDR3 sequence: CASSTPAMNTEAFF. The CDR3 nucleotides are TGTGCCAGCAGTACCCCAGCTATGAACACTGAAGCTTTCTTT.

The genes are TRBV28 and TRBJ2-5; weak D call: TRBD1 (5 bases). V was trimmed by 6 bases and J by 4 bases, leaving 9 bases between them. The CDR3 runs to 12 residues. Germline CDR1 is MDHEN and CDR2 is SYDVKM. CDR3 region: CASRGQRETQYF. The CDR3 nucleotides are TGTGCCAGCAGGGGGCAGAGAGAGACCCAGTACTTC.

The V gene is TRBV10-3, the J gene TRBJ2-1; 10 bases are shared with TRBD2. Germline CDR1 and CDR2: ENHRY and SYGVKD. CDR3 length equals 18 residues. Losses at the gene ends were 5 bases for V and 3 bases for J; bases not matched to a gene: 13. The CDR3 bases are TGTGCCATCAGTTACAGGTTGGTAGCGGGGGGACTCTACAATGAGCAGTTCTTC. Translated: CAISYRLVAGGLYNEQFF.

This clone has a handful of counts. This chain links TRBV5-1 with TRBJ2-7, with 7 bases lining up with TRBD1. The J segment lost 3 bases and the V segment lost 0 bases, leaving 6 bases of the junction unmatched. This CDR3 is built from 15 residues. Germline V lookup: CDR1 SGHRS, CDR2 YFSETQ. As DNA, the CDR3 is TGCGCCAGCAGCTTGGGACTGCGACAGGGCTACGAGCAGTACTTC. Translated, it gives CASSLGLRQGYEQYF.

A remark on this clone: The junction shows a germline mismatch at one end, possibly a read error. The sample contains more than one DNA sequence encoding this CDR3. This chain uses TRBV7-8 with TRBJ2-7, with TRBD1 matching 7 bases. Germline V CDR1 and CDR2: SGHVS, FQNEAQ. The CDR3 has 15 residues. The DNA of the CDR3 is TGTGCCAGCAGCTTAGGGGGGACAGCCACCTACGAGCAGTACTTT. It codes for CASSLGGTATYEQYF. The whole variable domain, filled in from reference TRBV7-8 and TRBJ2-7, reads GAGVSQSPRYKVAKRGQDVALRCDPISGHVSLFWYQQALGQGPEFLTYFQNEAQLDKSGLPSDRFFAERPEGSVSTLKIQRTQQEDSAVYLCASSLGGTATYEQYFGPGTRLTVT.

This clone was seen more than once but under ten times. The chain carries TRBV28 and TRBJ1-2; 7 bases are shared with TRBD1. CDR3 length equals 14 residues. Trimming at V came to 7 bases and at J to 3 bases, leaving 8 bases not matched to a gene. Germline V gene data show CDR1 as MDHEN and CDR2 as SYDVKM. CDR3 sequence: CASNRQGEDYGYTF. The DNA for the CDR3 is TGTGCCAGCAACCGACAGGGAGAGGACTATGGCTACACCTTC.

CDR3 nucleotides: TGTGCCAGCAGCTTAACGGGTTGGGCTTCGGCTGGGAACACTGAAGCTTTCTTT. It translates to CASSLTGWASAGNTEAFF. This sequence joins TRBV13 and TRBJ1-1; D uncertain. CDR1 and CDR2 (germline): PRHDT, FYEKMQ (reference sequence). The germline V and J ends were trimmed by 2 bases and 1 base, with 20 bases remaining between them. This CDR3 is 18 amino acids long. Supplemented by reference TRBV13 and TRBJ1-1, the full variable domain reads AAGVIQSPRHLIKEKRETATLKCYPIPRHDTVYWYQQGPGQDPQFLISFYEKMQSDKGSIPDRFSAQQFSDYHSELNMSSLELGDSALYFCASSLTGWASAGNTEAFFGQGTRLTVV.

Judged by abundance, this clone is large. CDR3 coding DNA: TGTGCCATCAAAGGTGTTTCCTACGAGCAGTACTTC. Translation: CAIKGVSYEQYF. The V call is TRBV10-3, the J call TRBJ2-7, with D uncertain. In germline, CDR1 is ENHRY, CDR2 SYGVKD. The CDR3 has 12 residues. The V end lost 7 bases, the J end lost 1 base, and 8 bases lay between the germline ends.

J is TRBJ1-2 and V is TRBV11-2; D not resolved. CDR1 is SGHAT, CDR2 FQNNGV, per germline. V was shortened by 2 bases and J by 6 bases, with 7 bases between the two germline ends. CDR3 length equals 12 residues. CDR3 bases: TGTGCCAGCAGCTTACAAGGCCATGGCTACACCTTC. Its translation: CASSLQGHGYTF. The variable domain in full, with the rest retrieved from reference TRBV11-2 and TRBJ1-2, is EAGVAQSPRYKIIEKRQSVAFWCNPISGHATLYWYQQILGQGPKLLIQFQNNGVVDDSQLPKDRFSAERLKGVDSTLKIQPAKLEDSAVYLCASSLQGHGYTFGSGTRLTVV.

This clone was recorded a few times. Additional DNA sequences in this sample encode the identical CDR3. This chain links TRBV29-1 with TRBJ2-6; 7 positions match TRBD2. The CDR3 contains 17 residues. J lost 0 bases, V lost 1 base, and 6 bases had no gene match. The germline gives CDR1 SQVTM, CDR2 ANQGSEA. In nucleotides, the CDR3 is TGCAGCGTTGAAGCCTCCTCGGGAGGCTCTGGGGCCAACGTCCTGACTTTC. This codes for CSVEASSGGSGANVLTF.

V and J are TRBV13 and TRBJ1-1; D is undetermined. With 4 bases removed from V and 3 bases from J, the gap between germline ends came to 12 bases. The germline V gene encodes CDR1 PRHDT and CDR2 FYEKMQ (reference sequence). The CDR3 covers 14 residues. The CDR3: CASSWHGRDTEAFF. The CDR3 region has the DNA TGTGCCAGCAGCTGGCACGGTAGGGACACTGAAGCTTTCTTT.

For this clone: The junction differs from germline at one of its ends, possibly a read error. V and J are TRBV5-1 and TRBJ2-7, with D maybe TRBD2 (6 bases). The CDR3 loop spans 16 amino acids. The germline V gene has CDR1 SGHRS and CDR2 YFSETQ. The CDR3 nucleotides are TGCGCCAGCAGCCCCTTTCCCGGGGGACCCTCCCACGAGCAGTACTTC. Amino acid sequence: CASSPFPGGPSHEQYF.

V gene TRBV7-6 combines with J gene TRBJ2-2; no reliable D call. The CDR3 spans 12 residues. Germline V lookup: CDR1 SGHVS, CDR2 FNYEAQ. Trimming shortened V by 1 base and J by 8 bases, and 5 bases separated the two germline ends. CDR3 sequence reads: CASSLVSGELFF. The CDR3 DNA reads as TGTGCCAGCAGCTTAGTATCAGGGGAGCTGTTTTTT.